These 15 T cell receptor beta chains came from one sample sequenced in a study of tissue T cells after allogeneic stem cell transplantation. Measured with immunoSEQ multiplex PCR; TCRdb has only the in-frame clones, and not every one. Of more than 4,500 clones listed, approximately 47% are singletons. Specified time point: mouse harvest day 7 after allogeneic transplant. Each mouse received 10^7 T-cell-depleted marrow cells plus 10^6 splenic CD5+ T cells by tail vein. Sequenced material: gut tissue. These receptor sequences come from a female BALB/c mouse given C57BL/6 T cells with graft-versus-host disease after an allogeneic hematopoietic cell transplant.

Regarding this clone: Genes and germline come from the mouse. The DNA ends 1 residue before the CDR3 does, and the rest of the CDR3 is filled in from the germline J gene. The rearrangement links TRBV19 to TRBJ2-3, with 9 positions matching TRBD2. Trimming removed 1 base from V and 0 bases from J; junction bases left unmatched: 3. Per the germline V gene, CDR1 is FNHDT and CDR2 is SITEND (reference sequence). The length of the CDR3 is 16 residues. The DNA read from the CDR3 is TGTGCCAGCAGTATATATGGGGGGGCTAGTGCAGAAACGCTGTAT. This translates into CASSIYGGASAETLY. The complete CDR3 sequence is CASSIYGGASAETLYF.

About this clone itself: The germline and genes are mouse ones. The CDR3 extends 1 residue past the end of the read, so its final part is completed from the germline J gene. The chain uses TRBV26 and TRBJ2-5; 9 bases are shared with TRBD2. The CDR3 totals 14 residues. V lost 4 bases and J lost 6; bases outside the gene matches: 5. Germline V gene lookup returns CDR1 KGHPV and CDR2 FQNQEV (reference sequence). The CDR3 sequence: CASSPWGGGDTQYF. The CDR3 DNA, read in part, is TGTGCCAGCAGTCCCTGGGGGGGAGGGGACACCCAGTAC.

Concerning this clone itself: At one end, the junction sequence differs from germline, possibly due to a read error. Gene and germline names: mouse. The CDR3 end falls 1 residue outside the read, so it is completed with the germline J gene. This sequence joins TRBV12-1 and TRBJ2-4; 8 positions agree with TRBD2. This CDR3 has 14 amino acids. Germline V gene sequence: CDR1 SGHSN, CDR2 HYEKVE. The covered CDR3 bases are TGTGCCAGCTCTCTCGGGGGGGCACAAAACGCCTTGTAC. Translation: CASSLGGAQNALY. The entire CDR3 sequence reads CASSLGGAQNALYF.

Worth noting for this clone: The germline and genes are mouse ones. The read ends 1 residue before the CDR3 terminus; that terminus is restored from the germline J gene. The gene calls are TRBV1 and TRBJ1-1; D is undetermined. Trimming left V 1 base short and J 7 bases short, with 7 bases between. The CDR3 spans 12 residues. Germline V gene sequence: CDR1 NSQYPW, CDR2 LRSPGD (reference sequence). CDR3 DNA (partial): TGCACCTGCAGTGCAGGGGAGGGAGAAGTCTTC. Protein: CTCSAGEGEVF. The full CDR3 is CTCSAGEGEVFF.

A note on this clone: Gene labels here are mouse ones. The read ends 1 residue early relative to the CDR3; the germline J gene fills the gap. This chain connects TRBV3 to TRBJ1-2; no definite D call. Per germline, CDR1 SNHLY and CDR2 FYNGKV (reference sequence). V was clipped by 5 bases and J by 0 bases, with 7 bases between them. CDR3 length: 13 residues. CDR3 bases read: TGTGCCAGCAGCCTGCAAACAAACTCCGACTACACC. Protein product: CASSLQTNSDYT. In full, the CDR3 reads CASSLQTNSDYTF.

For this clone: The gene names given are mouse names. This CDR3 is CGASDWGGAETLYF. The CDR3 DNA, read in part, is TGTGGTGCTAGCGACTGGGGGGGGGCAGAAACGCTGTAT. The chain uses TRBV20 and TRBJ2-3; 11 nucleotides match TRBD2. The read halts 1 residue ahead of the CDR3 end, with the missing end drawn from the germline J gene. CDR3 length: 14 amino acids. Germline assignment: CDR1 GFQATS and CDR2 STVNSAI. The V gene end was trimmed by 3 bases and the J gene end by 3 bases; junction bases not matched to a gene: 2.

This clone was detected a few times. Any gene name here is a mouse gene name. The read comes to an end 1 residue before the CDR3 does, leaving the germline J gene to fill in the end. V and J are TRBV13-3 and TRBJ2-2, with 11 nucleotides matching TRBD2. Germline values: CDR1 NNHDY, CDR2 SYVADS. Losses at the gene ends were 5 bases for V and 4 bases for J; bases not matched to a gene: 7. The CDR3 sequence is 16 residues long. Partial CDR3 DNA: TGTGCCAGCAGCTACTGGGGGGGCGCGAGCACCGGGCAGCTCTAC. Its translation: CASSYWGGASTGQLY. The complete CDR3 sequence is CASSYWGGASTGQLYF. Using reference TRBV13-3 and TRBJ2-2 for the parts outside the CDR3, the full variable domain is EAAVTQSPRSKVAVTGGKVTLSCHQTNNHDYMYWYRQDTGHGLRLIHYSYVADSTEKGDIPDGYKASRPSQENFSLILELASLSQTAVYFCASSYWGGASTGQLYFGEGSKLTVL.

This clone was observed a single time. Germline and genes: mouse. The read stops 1 residue short of the end of the CDR3; the missing end is completed from the germline J gene. V gene TRBV12-2 combines with J gene TRBJ1-6; weak D call: TRBD1 (6 bases). TRBJ1-6 is classed as an ORF, of uncertain function. There are 14 residues in the CDR3. Germline V gene data show CDR1 as SGHLS and CDR2 as HYDKME. The V end was cut by 4 bases, the J end by 0 bases, with 6 bases between. CDR3 bases read: TGTGCCAGCTCACAGGGTTCCTATAATTCGCCCCTCTAC. As protein: CASSQGSYNSPLY. The entire CDR3 protein is CASSQGSYNSPLYF.

This clone was seen a few times. Genes and germline come from the mouse. The read ends 1 residue shy of where the CDR3 ends; the end is completed using the germline J gene. This sequence joins TRBV19 and TRBJ1-3, with 8 bases lining up with TRBD1. The CDR3 loop spans 14 amino acids. In germline, CDR1 is FNHDT, CDR2 SITEND (reference sequence). V gave up 5 bases and J gave up 3 bases; unmatched junction bases: 4. CDR3 DNA, as far as it was read: TGTGCCAGCAGAAGCAGGGGGCATGGAAATACGCTCTAT. It is translated as CASRSRGHGNTLY. The whole CDR3 protein reads CASRSRGHGNTLYF.

This clone has only one observation. The genes are named according to mouse. The read stops 1 residue short of the end of the CDR3; the missing end is completed from the germline J gene. The rearrangement joins TRBV23 to TRBJ1-1; no DNA check was done on the table's D call, TRBD1. Germline lookup yields CDR1 KGHTA and CDR2 FQNQQP. This CDR3 spans 13 amino acids. CDR3 DNA, as far as it was read: TGCTCCAGCAGCAGGGGGGCAAACACAGAAGTCTTC. Translating it yields CSSSRGANTEVF. The entire CDR3 protein is CSSSRGANTEVFF. Looking up the rest from reference TRBV23 and TRBJ1-1 gives the full variable domain: DAAVTQKPRYLIKMKGQEAEMKCIPEKGHTAVFWYQQKQSKELKFLIYFQNQQPLDQIDMVKERFSAVCPSSSLCSLGIRTCEAEDSALYLCSSSRGANTEVFFGKGTRLTVV.

A remark on this clone: Genes and germline are mouse. The read comes to an end 1 residue before the CDR3 does, leaving the germline J gene to fill in the end. J is TRBJ2-3 and V is TRBV12-1, with 8 bases lining up with TRBD2. V lost 4 bases to trimming and J lost 0 bases; unmatched junction nucleotides: 5. Germline V gene data show CDR1 as SGHSN and CDR2 as HYEKVE. There are 15 residues in the CDR3. The CDR3 bases that were read are TGTGCCAGCTCAAACTGGGGGTCTAGTGCAGAAACGCTGTAT. Encoded protein: CASSNWGSSAETLY. The entire CDR3 reads CASSNWGSSAETLYF. Complete variable domain (other parts from reference TRBV12-1 and TRBJ2-3): DSGVVQSPRHIIKEKGGRSVLTCIPISGHSNVVWYQQTLGKELKFLIQHYEKVERDKGFLPSRFSVQQFDDYHSEMNMSALELEDSAMYFCASSNWGSSAETLYFGSGTRLTVL.

This clone was recorded a few times. The gene symbols are mouse symbols. Sequencing ends 1 residue short of the CDR3 end; the germline J gene provides the rest. The genes are TRBV26 and TRBJ2-2; 7 bases are a match to TRBD2. Germline V CDR1 and CDR2: KGHPV, FQNQEV (reference sequence). The CDR3 covers 16 residues. V was pared by 3 bases and J by 4 bases, with 8 bases of the junction left unmatched. CDR3 amino acids: CASSLGAGGGTGQLYF. Partial CDR3 DNA: TGTGCCAGCAGTCTCGGGGCTGGGGGAGGCACCGGGCAGCTCTAC.

A remark on this clone: The gene names here belong to mouse. The read ends 1 residue before the CDR3 terminus; that terminus is restored from the germline J gene. The V and J genes are TRBV5 and TRBJ2-4; TRBD2 matches at 9 bases. V lost 0 bases to trimming and J lost 0 bases; unmatched junction nucleotides: 1. The CDR3 runs to 16 residues. Germline CDR1 reads LGHNA; CDR2 reads YNLKQL (reference sequence). CDR3: CASSQDWGGSQNTLYF. The part of the CDR3 DNA that was read is TGTGCCAGCAGCCAAGACTGGGGGGGTAGTCAAAACACCTTGTAC.

Note on this clone: These gene names are mouse names. Sequencing ends 1 residue short of the CDR3 end; the germline J gene provides the rest. The rearrangement links TRBV5 to TRBJ2-5; 9 bases map to TRBD1. Losses at the gene ends were 1 base for V and 3 bases for J; bases not matched to a gene: 2. In germline, CDR1 is LGHNA, CDR2 YNLKQL (reference sequence). The CDR3 length is 15 residues. The CDR3 sequence is CASSQGGTGQDTQYF. The covered CDR3 bases are TGTGCCAGCAGCCAAGGAGGGACAGGGCAAGACACCCAGTAC.

This clone has just a few counts. Mouse gene names and germline throughout. The CDR3 goes on 1 residue after the read ends, and that part is filled in from the germline J gene. The gene calls are TRBV16 and TRBJ2-1; D may be TRBD2 (7 bases). The CDR3 runs 15 residues. The germline V and J ends were trimmed by 1 base and 6 bases, with 13 bases remaining between them. Germline V gives CDR1 SGHSA, CDR2 FRNQAP. The part of the CDR3 DNA that was read is TGTGCAAGCAGCTTAGGAGGGGGGGAGGGTGCTGAGCAGTTC. Translated: CASSLGGGEGAEQF. The full CDR3 protein is CASSLGGGEGAEQFF.